The clone carrying this T cell receptor beta chain is deemed medium-sized by its frequency. The sample comes from a study of CD8 T cells in cerebrospinal fluid in Alzheimer's disease. TCRdb reworked the 10x single-cell sequencing reads into one entry per CDR3 protein, no DNA. Recorded for this sample: 1,200 or so distinct CDR3 sequences. This CDR3 has 13 amino acids. Per germline, CDR1 LGHNA and CDR2 YSLEER. The TCR was taken from a human donor in good health. This chain uses TRBV4-3 with TRBJ2-2. The specimen sequenced was cerebrospinal fluid. The CDR3 loop is CASSLTRTGELFF.